Below, 5 T cell receptor beta chains from the same sample are listed, as sequenced in a study of OX40 agonist ivuxolimab in advanced cancers. Some clones are missing from TCRdb's copy, which holds only in-frame ones; the method was immunoSEQ multiplex PCR. The data contain around 69,000 clones, around 89% of them singletons. The sample was CD4+ or CD8+ T cells sorted from blood, taken in a trial of the OX40 agonist ivuxolimab. The receptors were gathered from an adult with an advanced solid tumor such as melanoma, head and neck, liver or kidney cancer.

The chain joins TRBV6-5 to TRBJ1-1; TRBD1 might be the D (6 bases). Trimming stripped 8 bases from V and 2 bases from J, with 12 bases between. Germline-derived CDR1 and CDR2 are MNHEY and SVGAGI. The CDR3 is 13 residues long. CDR3 in amino acids: CASQTGPNTEAFF. CDR3 nucleotides: TGTGCCAGCCAGACAGGACCCAACACTGAAGCTTTCTTT.

This sequence joins TRBV9 and TRBJ2-3; D gene ambiguous. CDR1 is SGDLS, CDR2 YYNGEE, per germline. With 0 bases removed from V and 0 bases from J, the gap between germline ends came to 5 bases. The CDR3 covers 14 residues. This CDR3 is CASSVAGSTDTQYF. CDR3 sequence (DNA): TGTGCCAGCAGCGTAGCCGGGAGCACAGATACGCAGTATTTT.

The chain employs TRBV4-2 and TRBJ2-7, with 13 nucleotides matching TRBD2. J gave up 3 bases and V 4 bases, and 12 bases lay outside the gene matches. Germline V lookup: CDR1 LGHNA, CDR2 YNFKEQ. The CDR3 sequence is 18 residues long. CDR3 coding DNA: TGTGCCAGCAGCCTCCGGACTAGCGGGAGAATCGAGGTCTACGAGCAGTACTTC. This encodes CASSLRTSGRIEVYEQYF.

The chain is built from TRBV5-4 and TRBJ2-5, with 10 bases lining up with TRBD2. This CDR3 is built from 15 residues. V dropped 4 bases and J dropped 2; count of bases not matched to a gene: 5. Looked up from germline, CDR1 is SGHNT and CDR2 is YYREEE (reference sequence). CDR3 amino acids: CASSRGTSEQETQYF. CDR3 in DNA: TGTGCCAGCAGCCGAGGGACTAGCGAGCAAGAGACCCAGTACTTC.

This clone was detected once. The chain recombines TRBV4-3 with TRBJ2-5; D may be TRBD2 (6 bases). Trimming cost V 1 base and J 2 bases, with 11 bases left between them. The germline V gene encodes CDR1 LGHNA and CDR2 YSLEER. The CDR3 consists of 15 residues. The CDR3 nucleotides read TGCGCCAGCAGCCAAGCCCGGGAGAAACAAGAGACCCAGTACTTC. It specifies CASSQAREKQETQYF.